One sample yielded the 29 T cell receptor beta chains listed below, sequenced in a study of control samples from healthy donors and cancer patients. Some clones are missing from TCRdb's copy, which holds only in-frame ones; the method was immunoSEQ multiplex PCR. The repertoire holds over 150,000 clones, with about 95% as singletons. The sample was PBMCs. Receptors were obtained from a man between 60 and 70 years old with colorectal cancer.

The chain couples TRBV19 to TRBJ2-7, with 7 bases matching TRBD1. Germline V gene data show CDR1 as LNHDA and CDR2 as SQIVND (reference sequence). V shed 8 bases and J 3 bases; nucleotides not matched to a gene: 7. The CDR3 sequence is 13 residues long. CDR3 residues: CASGTEINYEQYF. The CDR3, as DNA: TGTGCCAGTGGGACAGAGATTAACTACGAGCAGTACTTC.

The chain couples TRBV14 to TRBJ1-2, with D possibly matching TRBD1 (5 bases). Germline CDR1 reads SGHDN; CDR2 reads FVKESK. The length of the CDR3 is 14 residues. V was shortened by 0 bases and J by 3 bases, with 8 bases between the two germline ends. As DNA, the CDR3 is TGTGCCAGCAGCCAAGATGTCAGGGACTATGGCTACACCTTC. Translation: CASSQDVRDYGYTF. Variable domain in full (rest from reference TRBV14 and TRBJ1-2): EAGVTQFPSHSVIEKGQTVTLRCDPISGHDNLYWYRRVMGKEIKFLLHFVKESKQDESGMPNNRFLAERTGGTYSTLKVQPAELEDSGVYFCASSQDVRDYGYTFGSGTRLTVV.

The chain recombines TRBV6-6 with TRBJ1-2, with 9 bases fitting TRBD1. Trimming at V came to 4 bases and at J to 0 bases, leaving 6 bases not matched to a gene. Germline values: CDR1 MNHNY, CDR2 SVGAGI (reference sequence). CDR3 size: 16 residues. The CDR3 DNA follows: TGTGCCAGCAGTTCCAGGGACAGGGCAGCTAACTATGGCTACACCTTC. Translation: CASSSRDRAANYGYTF.

V is TRBV6-5 and J is TRBJ1-5; 9 positions agree with TRBD1. Germline CDR1 MNHEY, CDR2 SVGAGI. The CDR3 runs 15 residues. The V segment lost 4 bases and the J segment 7 bases; nucleotides outside the gene matches: 8. CDR3 loop: CASSLTGGAEQPQHF. The DNA of the CDR3 is TGTGCCAGCAGTTTAACAGGGGGCGCAGAACAGCCCCAGCATTTT.

This clone was counted once. The CDR3 DNA sequence: TGTGCCAGCAGCTTAGGGGACACTTATCAGCCCCAGCATTTT. It is translated as CASSLGDTYQPQHF. The chain uses TRBV7-8 and TRBJ1-5, with a weak D call TRBD1 (6 bases). Germline assignment: CDR1 SGHVS and CDR2 FQNEAQ. V lost 1 base, J lost 5 bases, and 9 bases lay in between. This CDR3 has 14 residues.

Turning to this clone: Distinct nucleotide sequences in the sample also encode this CDR3. J is TRBJ2-7 and V is TRBV5-6; D is uncertain. The CDR3 contains 11 residues. Germline V lookup: CDR1 SGHDT, CDR2 YYEEEE. Trimming stripped 1 base from V and 4 bases from J, with 3 bases between. The CDR3 loop reads CASSLNYEQYF. Written as DNA, the CDR3 is TGTGCCAGCAGCTTGAATTACGAGCAGTACTTC. Supplemented by reference TRBV5-6 and TRBJ2-7, the full variable domain reads DAGVTQSPTHLIKTRGQQVTLRCSPKSGHDTVSWYQQALGQGPQFIFQYYEEEERQRGNFPDRFSGHQFPNYSSELNVNALLLGDSALYLCASSLNYEQYFGPGTRLTVT.

The V and J genes are TRBV5-4 and TRBJ1-4; D is unresolved. Germline V CDR1 and CDR2: SGHNT, YYREEE (reference sequence). This CDR3 is 15 amino acids long. Trimming removed 2 bases from V and 5 bases from J, with 13 bases in between. This CDR3 reads CASSFEITGNEKLFF. CDR3 sequence (DNA): TGTGCCAGCAGCTTCGAGATAACGGGGAATGAAAAACTGTTTTTT.

V and J are TRBV5-6 and TRBJ1-1; 9 bases align to TRBD1. In germline, CDR1 is SGHDT, CDR2 YYEEEE. J gave up 1 base and V 5 bases, and 6 bases lay outside the gene matches. The CDR3 contains 15 residues. CDR3 sequence: CASRQQGAPNTEAFF. The DNA for the CDR3 is TGTGCCAGCAGGCAACAGGGGGCACCGAACACTGAAGCTTTCTTT. The entire variable domain, with the rest obtained from reference TRBV5-6 and TRBJ1-1, is as follows: DAGVTQSPTHLIKTRGQQVTLRCSPKSGHDTVSWYQQALGQGPQFIFQYYEEEERQRGNFPDRFSGHQFPNYSSELNVNALLLGDSALYLCASRQQGAPNTEAFFGQGTRLTVV.

The chain uses TRBV19 and TRBJ1-1; a weak D match, TRBD1 (6 bases). V dropped 5 bases and J dropped 7 bases, with 11 bases sitting between them. The CDR3 covers 12 residues. The germline V gene encodes CDR1 LNHDA and CDR2 SQIVND (reference sequence). The CDR3 DNA reads as TGTGCCAGTAGTCCACAGGGTTTTGAAGCTTTCTTT. It is translated as CASSPQGFEAFF.

The chain links TRBV6-1 to TRBJ2-3, with TRBD2 matching over 12 bases. V lost 1 base and J lost 4; bases outside the gene matches: 3. The CDR3 is 16 amino acids. CDR1 and CDR2 from the germline V gene are MNHNS and SASEGT. The CDR3 loop reads CASSEDLAGGSDTQYF. The CDR3 region has the DNA TGTGCCAGCAGTGAAGACCTAGCGGGGGGGTCAGATACGCAGTATTTT.

This clone is a singleton in its sample. The CDR3: CASSLRGNQETQYF. The CDR3 DNA is TGTGCCAGCAGCTTAAGAGGGAACCAAGAGACCCAGTACTTC. The chain links TRBV7-9 to TRBJ2-5; a weak D match, TRBD2 (5 bases). Between the trimmed V and J ends, which lost 2 bases and 0 bases, there was a span of 7 bases. The CDR3 sequence is 14 residues long. From germline, CDR1 is SEHNR and CDR2 FQNEAQ (reference sequence).

This sequence joins TRBV6-5 and TRBJ1-6; 10 positions agree with TRBD1. V lost 11 bases and J lost 0; bases outside the gene matches: 4. CDR1 MNHEY and CDR2 SVGAGI come from the germline V gene. The CDR3 sequence is 15 residues long. The CDR3 loop reads CAGGQGSSYNSPLHF. The CDR3 bases are TGTGCCGGGGGACAGGGGAGCTCCTATAATTCACCCCTCCACTTT.

The chain links TRBV19 to TRBJ1-1; TRBD1 is a possible D gene (5 bases). Between the trimmed V and J ends, which lost 6 bases and 6 bases, there was a span of 11 bases. The CDR3 is made up of 12 amino acids. CDR1 is LNHDA and CDR2 is SQIVND in the germline V gene (reference sequence). The CDR3 region is CASRGGGAEAFF. CDR3 DNA sequence: TGTGCCAGTAGGGGCGGAGGGGCTGAAGCTTTCTTT.

The chain employs TRBV7-6 and TRBJ1-2; TRBD1 aligns across 8 bases. CDR1 and CDR2 from the germline V gene are SGHVS and FNYEAQ. Unmatched junction bases numbered 6, after V lost 5 bases and J lost 10 bases. CDR3 size: 12 residues. CDR3 DNA sequence: TGTGCCAGCAGCCGGGACAGGTTCGTCTACACCTTC. This translates into CASSRDRFVYTF.

The CDR3, as DNA: TGTGCCAGCAGTTTGTCCCGCCGGGGCTACGAGCAGTACTTC. Residues: CASSLSRRGYEQYF. This rearrangement joins TRBV27 to TRBJ2-7; D is possibly TRBD2 (5 bases). Germline CDR1 and CDR2: MNHEY and SMNVEV (reference sequence). The CDR3 is 14 residues long. Trimming stripped 3 bases from V and 3 bases from J, with 12 bases between.

This clone is a singleton in its sample. The chain combines TRBV7-9 with TRBJ1-1, with no clear D. CDR3 length equals 15 residues. Germline V gene data show CDR1 as SEHNR and CDR2 as FQNEAQ (reference sequence). V gave up 1 base and J gave up 1 base, with 10 bases separating them. The chain's CDR3 is CASSLEGIKNTEAFF. CDR3 bases: TGTGCCAGCAGCTTAGAGGGCATTAAGAACACTGAAGCTTTCTTT. The variable domain in full, with the rest retrieved from reference TRBV7-9 and TRBJ1-1, is DTGVSQNPRHKITKRGQNVTFRCDPISEHNRLYWYRQTLGQGPEFLTYFQNEAQLEKSRLLSDRFSAERPKGSFSTLEIQRTEQGDSAMYLCASSLEGIKNTEAFFGQGTRLTVV.

This clone turned up a few times. The V call is TRBV3-1 (or the pseudogene TRBV3-2), the J call TRBJ2-7; weak D call: TRBD2 (6 bases). In germline, CDR1 is LGHDT, CDR2 YNNKEL (reference sequence). There are 14 residues in the CDR3. V dropped 3 bases and J dropped 0 bases, with 9 bases sitting between them. This CDR3 is CASSQSGCSYEQYF. CDR3 nucleotides: TGTGCCAGCAGCCAGAGCGGGTGCTCCTACGAGCAGTACTTC.

This clone was picked up one time. The CDR3 nucleotides are TGTGCCAGCAGCCAAGGGGCGGGGGGCTCTGGAAACACCATATATTTT. As protein: CASSQGAGGSGNTIYF. This rearrangement joins TRBV7-6 to TRBJ1-3; D perhaps matches TRBD1 (5 bases). The CDR3 consists of 16 residues. The germline V gene has CDR1 SGHVS and CDR2 FNYEAQ. V gave up 5 bases and J gave up 0 bases, with 14 bases separating them.

The sample holds a few counts of this clone. CDR3 coding DNA: TGTGCCTGGAGTGACAGCTATGGCTACACCTTC. Its translation is CAWSDSYGYTF. The chain is built from TRBV30 and TRBJ1-2; D unclear. The CDR3 runs 11 residues. The V gene lost 1 base and the J gene lost 4 bases, with 4 bases spanning the gap. Per the germline V gene, CDR1 is GTSNPN and CDR2 is SVGIG (reference sequence).

The CDR3 sequence is CAWSVRGPAYGYTF. CDR3 DNA sequence: TGTGCCTGGAGTGTTAGGGGGCCTGCCTATGGCTACACCTTC. This sequence joins TRBV30 and TRBJ1-2; TRBD1 agrees at 7 bases. Germline CDR1 GTSNPN, CDR2 SVGIG (reference sequence). The V gene end was trimmed by 0 bases and the J gene end by 4 bases; junction bases not matched to a gene: 5. The CDR3 runs 14 residues.

V gene TRBV19 combines with J gene TRBJ2-7; maybe TRBD1 (5 bases). The CDR3 covers 13 residues. Per germline, CDR1 LNHDA and CDR2 SQIVND (reference sequence). The V end was cut by 4 bases, the J end by 1 base, with 8 bases between. Written as DNA, the CDR3 is TGTGCCAGTAGTAAAAAGGGGTCCTACGAGCAGTACTTC. Protein product: CASSKKGSYEQYF.

This chain connects TRBV7-2 to TRBJ2-3; 9 nucleotides match TRBD2. There are 14 residues in the CDR3. V was clipped by 2 bases and J by 6 bases; unmatched bases: 3. The germline gives CDR1 SGHTA, CDR2 FQGNSA. For the CDR3, the DNA is TGTGCCAGCAGCTTACGGACTAGCGTGGATACGCAGTATTTT. Translating gives CASSLRTSVDTQYF.

The CDR3 DNA is TGTGCCAGCAGCTTAAGGGGGCGAGGGTCCTACAATGAGCAGTTCTTC. This codes for CASSLRGRGSYNEQFF. This chain joins TRBV7-2 and TRBJ2-1, with 7 bases fitting TRBD1. This CDR3 has 16 amino acids. CDR1 is SGHTA, CDR2 FQGNSA, per germline. The J segment lost 1 base and the V segment lost 2 bases, leaving 5 bases of the junction unmatched.

CDR3 sequence: CASSEVGQRNYGYTF. CDR3 nucleotide sequence: TGTGCCAGCAGTGAGGTGGGGCAGAGAAACTATGGCTACACCTTC. The chain combines TRBV2 with TRBJ1-2; tentatively, D is TRBD1 (5 bases). The germline V gene has CDR1 SNHLY and CDR2 FYNNEI. The length of the CDR3 is 15 residues. Trimming took 3 bases from V and 2 from J, leaving 13 bases between them.

The V and J genes are TRBV6-2 or TRBV6-3 and TRBJ1-6, with 9 bases fitting TRBD1. V shed 2 bases, J shed 11 bases, and the junction held 4 bases outside the gene matches. Per germline, CDR1 MNHEY and CDR2 SVGEGT. CDR3 length: 14 residues. For the CDR3, the DNA is TGTGCCAGCAGTTACGGAGGACAGGGGACACCCCTCCACTTT. Translated, it gives CASSYGGQGTPLHF.

The J gene is TRBJ1-5, the V gene TRBV6-1; 9 bases line up with TRBD1. V shed 4 bases and J 5 bases; nucleotides not matched to a gene: 9. There are 16 residues in the CDR3. Germline CDR1 reads MNHNS; CDR2 reads SASEGT. CDR3 residues: CASSGLTGGSHQPQHF. The CDR3 bases are TGTGCCAGCAGTGGACTGACAGGGGGATCCCATCAGCCCCAGCATTTT.

The chain recombines TRBV11-2 with TRBJ2-3; D uncertain. There are 11 residues in the CDR3. V was clipped by 4 bases and J by 3 bases, with 2 bases between them. Per germline, CDR1 SGHAT and CDR2 FQNNGV. CDR3 region: CASSSTDTQYF. As DNA, the CDR3 is TGTGCCAGCAGCTCTACAGATACGCAGTATTTT.

The rearrangement uses TRBV5-6 and TRBJ2-2, with 13 bases matching TRBD2. The V gene's germline CDR1 is SGHDT and CDR2 YYEEEE. The CDR3 runs 17 residues. J gave up 4 bases and V 5 bases, and 8 bases lay outside the gene matches. This CDR3 reads CASSFGLAGVLTGELFF. The DNA for the CDR3 is TGTGCCAGCAGTTTTGGACTAGCGGGGGTACTCACCGGGGAGCTGTTTTTT.

This sequence joins TRBV4-3 and TRBJ2-7, with D possibly TRBD1 on 5 matching bases. The V end lost 0 bases, the J end lost 3 bases, and 15 bases lay between the germline ends. The length of the CDR3 is 16 residues. From germline, CDR1 is LGHNA and CDR2 YSLEER. The CDR3, as DNA: TGCGCCAGCAGCCAAGATCGACAAGGGGCCCGCTACGAGCAGTACTTC. It codes for CASSQDRQGARYEQYF.